This paragraph covers one TCR beta chain sequence. Mismatch with germline at one junction end may stem from a read error. CDR1 and CDR2 from the germline V gene are MNHNS and SASEGT. This CDR3 has 16 residues. This sample was taken from a study of shared clonotypes between healthy human individuals. Clones were sequenced by immunoSEQ multiplex PCR, and TCRdb holds only the in-frame ones, with some missing. The sample has about 500,000 clones, 60% to 80% seen once; the top ten hold about 12%. This sequence joins TRBV6-1 and TRBJ2-1; D ambiguous. The specimen was PBMCs. The clonotype was recovered from a woman in her thirties or forties in good health. Some clones in this sample may be carry-over from other donors' samples. This CDR3 reads CASSEFAGSSYNGQFF. The CDR3 DNA reads as TGTGCCAGCAGTGAGTTTGCAGGAAGCTCCTACAATGGGCAGTTCTTC.